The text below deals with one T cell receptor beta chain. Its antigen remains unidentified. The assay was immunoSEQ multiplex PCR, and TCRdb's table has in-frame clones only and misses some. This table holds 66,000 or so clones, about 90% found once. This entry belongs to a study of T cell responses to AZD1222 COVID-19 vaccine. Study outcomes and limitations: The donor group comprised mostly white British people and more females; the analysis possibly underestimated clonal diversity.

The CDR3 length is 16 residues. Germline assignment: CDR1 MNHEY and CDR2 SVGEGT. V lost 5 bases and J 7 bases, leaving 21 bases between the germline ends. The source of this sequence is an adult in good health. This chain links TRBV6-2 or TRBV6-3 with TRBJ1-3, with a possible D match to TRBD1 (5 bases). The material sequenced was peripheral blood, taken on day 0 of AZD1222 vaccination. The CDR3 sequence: CASSKGLLSRWNTIYF. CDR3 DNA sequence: TGTGCCAGCAGTAAGGGACTGCTATCGAGGTGGAACACCATATATTTT.